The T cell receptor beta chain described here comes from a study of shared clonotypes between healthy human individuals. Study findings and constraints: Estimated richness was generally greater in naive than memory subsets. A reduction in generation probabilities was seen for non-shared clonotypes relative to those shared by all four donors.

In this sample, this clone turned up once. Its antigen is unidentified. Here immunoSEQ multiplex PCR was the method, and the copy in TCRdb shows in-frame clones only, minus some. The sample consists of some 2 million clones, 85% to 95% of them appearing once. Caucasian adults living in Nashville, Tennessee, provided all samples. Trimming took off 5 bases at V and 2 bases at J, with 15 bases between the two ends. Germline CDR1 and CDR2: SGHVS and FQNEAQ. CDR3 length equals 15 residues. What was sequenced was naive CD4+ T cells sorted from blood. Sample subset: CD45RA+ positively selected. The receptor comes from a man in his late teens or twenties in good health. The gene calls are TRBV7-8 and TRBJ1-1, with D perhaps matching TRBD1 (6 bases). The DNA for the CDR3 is TGTGCCAGCAGCAGTCCGGGACAACTAAACACTGAAGCTTTCTTT. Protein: CASSSPGQLNTEAFF.